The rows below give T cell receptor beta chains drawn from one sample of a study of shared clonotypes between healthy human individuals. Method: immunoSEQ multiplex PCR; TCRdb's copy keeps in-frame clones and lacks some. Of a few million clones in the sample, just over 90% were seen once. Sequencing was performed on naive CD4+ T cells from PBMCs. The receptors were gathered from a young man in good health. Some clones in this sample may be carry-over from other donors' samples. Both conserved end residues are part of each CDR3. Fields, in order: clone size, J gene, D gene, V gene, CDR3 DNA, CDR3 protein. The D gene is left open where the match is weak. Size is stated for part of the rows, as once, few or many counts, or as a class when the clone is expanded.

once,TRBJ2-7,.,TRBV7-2,TGTGCCAGCAGCCGGACATCAATCCGCTACGAGCAGTACTTC,CASSRTSIRYEQYF
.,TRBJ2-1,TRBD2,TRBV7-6,TGTGCCAGCAGCCCAGGGCGGGCTAGCGGGGGAAATGAGCAGTTCTTC,CASSPGRASGGNEQFF
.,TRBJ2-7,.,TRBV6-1,TGTGCCAGCAATCCGCGGACGGGACCTACCTACGAGCAGTACTTC,CASNPRTGPTYEQYF
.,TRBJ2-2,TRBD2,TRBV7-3,TGTGCCAGCAGCGAGGCGACTAGCGGGAGTGCCGGGGAGCTGTTTTTT,CASSEATSGSAGELFF
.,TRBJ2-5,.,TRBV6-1,TGTGCCATTCAGGCTGGGACCCAGTACTTC,CAIQAGTQYF
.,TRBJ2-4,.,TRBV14,TGTGCCAGCAGCCAAGGTGGGGTCAAAAACATTCAGTACTTC,CASSQGGVKNIQYF
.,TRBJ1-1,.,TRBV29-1,TGCAGCGTTGAAGACCGGCCACAGGCGAACACTGAAGCTTTCTTT,CSVEDRPQANTEAFF
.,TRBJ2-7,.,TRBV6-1,TGTGCCAGCAGTGAAGGTGGGTACGAGCAGTACTTC,CASSEGGYEQYF
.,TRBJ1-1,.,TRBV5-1,TGCGCCAGCAGCTTAGATGGCCGGACGTCGAACACTGAAGCTTTCTTT,CASSLDGRTSNTEAFF
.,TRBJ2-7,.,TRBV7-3,TGTGCCAGCCCACCGGAGAGACGCATTACCTACGAGCAGTACTTC,CASPPERRITYEQYF
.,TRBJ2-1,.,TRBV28,TGTGCCAGCAGAATGCAGACAGTCCCCTACAATGAGCAGTTCTTC,CASRMQTVPYNEQFF
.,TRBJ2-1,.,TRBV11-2,TGTGCCAGCAGCCCGACCTGGGGGAGAGCCTACAATGAGCAGTTCTTC,CASSPTWGRAYNEQFF
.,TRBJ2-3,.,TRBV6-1,TGTGCCAGCAGTGAAGATGCCACTAACACAGATACGCAGTATTTT,CASSEDATNTDTQYF
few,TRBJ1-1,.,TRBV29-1,TGCAGCGTTGGCCGGGTCGGCACTGAAGCTTTCTTT,CSVGRVGTEAFF
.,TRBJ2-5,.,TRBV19,TGTGCCAGTAGTATTTCTTTCGTCGCGAGGGAGACCCAGTACTTC,CASSISFVARETQYF
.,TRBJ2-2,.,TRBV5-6,TGTGCCAGCAGCACCCCGGGGCAGGGGCGGACCGGGGAGCTGTTTTTT,CASSTPGQGRTGELFF